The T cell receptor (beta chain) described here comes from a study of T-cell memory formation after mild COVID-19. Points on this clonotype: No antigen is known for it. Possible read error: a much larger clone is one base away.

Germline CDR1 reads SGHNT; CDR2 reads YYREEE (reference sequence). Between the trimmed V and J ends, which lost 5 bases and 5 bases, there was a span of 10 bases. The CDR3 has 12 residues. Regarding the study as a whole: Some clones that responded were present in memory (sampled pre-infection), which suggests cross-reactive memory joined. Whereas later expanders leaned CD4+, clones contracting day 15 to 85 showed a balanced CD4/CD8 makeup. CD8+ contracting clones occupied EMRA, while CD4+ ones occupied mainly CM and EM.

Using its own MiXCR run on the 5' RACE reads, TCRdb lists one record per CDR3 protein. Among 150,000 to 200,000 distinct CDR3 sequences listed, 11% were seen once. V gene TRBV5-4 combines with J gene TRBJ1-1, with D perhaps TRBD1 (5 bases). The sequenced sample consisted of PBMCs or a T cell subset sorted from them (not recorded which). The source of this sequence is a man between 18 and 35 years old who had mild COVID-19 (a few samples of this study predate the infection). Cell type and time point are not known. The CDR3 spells CASRSGHTEAFF. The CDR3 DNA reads TGTGCCAGCAGATCCGGACATACTGAAGCTTTCTTT.